The 14 T cell receptor beta chains listed next were all sequenced from one sample in a study of shared clonotypes between healthy human individuals. This table comes from immunoSEQ multiplex PCR, and its TCRdb copy is limited to in-frame clones, with some not included. The sample has about 690,000 clones; about 90% are singletons. Sequencing input: memory CD8+ T cells from PBMCs. Indicated subset: CD45RO+ cells pooled with CCR7-negative TemRA cells. All receptors derive from a man in his late teens or twenties in good health. Some clones in this sample may be carry-over from other donors' samples.

The V gene is TRBV7-8, the J gene TRBJ2-5; D uncertain. CDR3 length equals 14 residues. Trimming took off 1 base at V and 1 base at J, with 7 bases between the two ends. The V gene's germline CDR1 is SGHVS and CDR2 FQNEAQ. CDR3 protein: CASSLGSFQETQYF. The DNA for the CDR3 is TGTGCCAGCAGCTTAGGATCTTTCCAAGAGACCCAGTACTTC.

The CDR3 region is CASSRHGGTTAYEQYF. The CDR3, as DNA: TGTGCCAGCAGCCGACACGGTGGGACTACCGCGTACGAGCAGTACTTC. The chain carries TRBV11-2 and TRBJ2-5, with 7 bases aligning to TRBD2. Matching the DNA end better, TRBJ2-7 makes the J call doubtful. The germline CDR1 and CDR2 sequences are SGHAT and FQNNGV. This CDR3 comprises 16 residues.

The J gene is TRBJ2-7, the V gene TRBV10-2, with D unresolved. This CDR3 region has 12 residues. Trimming took 2 bases from V and 4 from J, leaving 6 bases between them. Looked up from germline, CDR1 is WSHSY and CDR2 is SAAADI. CDR3 loop: CASSEGPYEQYF. The CDR3 DNA reads TGCGCCAGCAGTGAGGGCCCGTACGAGCAGTACTTC.

The CDR3 is CASSRCGRDRGPHEQYF. DNA for the CDR3: TGTGCCAGCAGCAGATGTGGTCGGGACAGGGGGCCTCACGAGCAGTACTTC. This chain links TRBV21-1 with TRBJ2-7; TRBD1 reflects the table's D call only, with no check against the DNA. TRBV21-1 is listed as a pseudogene. The CDR3 is 17 residues long.

V and J are TRBV7-2 and TRBJ2-1; either TRBD1 or TRBD2 may fit D (5 bases each). Looked up from germline, CDR1 is SGHTA and CDR2 is FQGNSA. V shed 8 bases and J shed 9 bases, with 23 bases lying between them. The CDR3 extends over 15 amino acids. CDR3 protein: CASGLRDGGQIEQFF. The CDR3 nucleotides are TGTGCCAGCGGGCTCCGGGACGGCGGTCAGATTGAGCAGTTCTTC.

This clone was seen just once. This chain connects TRBV6-5 to TRBJ2-7, with D perhaps matching TRBD2 (6 bases). Germline lookup yields CDR1 MNHEY and CDR2 SVGAGI. V was trimmed by 0 bases and J by 0 bases, leaving 12 bases between them. This CDR3 has 16 residues. CDR3 DNA sequence: TGTGCCAGCAGTTACTCGAGCGAGACTAGCTCCTACGAGCAGTACTTC. This codes for CASSYSSETSSYEQYF.

The chain couples TRBV29-1 to TRBJ2-7; 7 bases are shared with TRBD2. Germline CDR1 and CDR2: SQVTM and ANQGSEA. The CDR3 spans 13 residues. J lost 2 bases, V lost 7 bases, and 8 bases had no gene match. The CDR3 reads CSAELAQTYEQYF. The DNA of the CDR3 is TGCAGCGCCGAACTAGCGCAAACCTACGAGCAGTACTTC.

V is TRBV2 and J is TRBJ1-1; TRBD1 aligns across 11 bases. V trimming: 5 bases; J trimming: 1 base; junction bases outside the gene matches: 12. CDR3 length: 18 amino acids. Germline assignment: CDR1 SNHLY and CDR2 FYNNEI. CDR3 nucleotide sequence: TGTGCCAGCAGTCACTCGTCCGGGACAGGGGGGGAGAACACTGAAGCTTTCTTT. This translates into CASSHSSGTGGENTEAFF.

The rearrangement uses TRBV12-5 and TRBJ2-7; D remains unclear. Trimming shortened V by 7 bases and J by 3 bases, and 10 bases separated the two germline ends. CDR3 length: 12 residues. From germline, CDR1 is LGHNT and CDR2 FRNRAP. CDR3 loop: CASAQGSYEQYF. The CDR3 DNA reads TGTGCTAGTGCCCAAGGAAGCTACGAGCAGTACTTC.

The chain joins TRBV9 to TRBJ2-7; tentatively, D is TRBD1 or TRBD2 (6 bases each). Germline values: CDR1 SGDLS, CDR2 YYNGEE. V was cut by 3 bases and J by 5 bases, with 27 bases left in between. The CDR3 sequence is 18 residues long. The CDR3 is CASSGSSDGGRKSHEQYF. CDR3 sequence (DNA): TGTGCCAGCAGCGGGTCCTCCGATGGGGGGCGTAAATCCCACGAGCAGTACTTC.

The V call is TRBV7-9, the J call TRBJ1-2, with D possibly TRBD1 on 5 matching bases. The CDR3 contains 15 residues. Trimming cost V 5 bases and J 8 bases, with 21 bases left between them. Germline CDR1 SEHNR, CDR2 FQNEAQ (reference sequence). In DNA form, the CDR3 reads TGTGCCAGCAGCCCCCGGGACGGAAAATCAAGGGGCTACACCTTC. It codes for CASSPRDGKSRGYTF.

Concerning this clone itself: The same CDR3 arises from other DNA sequences in this sample as well. The chain has TRBV29-1 and TRBJ2-1; D is perhaps TRBD1 (5 bases). Trimming removed 6 bases from V and 1 base from J, with 13 bases in between. This CDR3 is built from 14 residues. Germline CDR1 is SQVTM and CDR2 is ANQGSEA. The CDR3 here is CSVPRVGSYNEQFF. In nucleotides, the CDR3 is TGCAGCGTCCCCAGGGTCGGGTCCTACAATGAGCAGTTCTTC.

V usage is TRBV11-2 and J usage is TRBJ2-7; D possibly corresponds to TRBD2 (6 bases). The germline V gene encodes CDR1 SGHAT and CDR2 FQNNGV. CDR3 size: 18 residues. The V end was cut by 0 bases, the J end by 0 bases, with 18 bases between. CDR3 DNA: TGTGCCAGCAGCTTAGAGCCCCCGCTAGCGCTGAGCTCCTACGAGCAGTACTTC. Translating it yields CASSLEPPLALSSYEQYF.

The rearrangement uses TRBV7-2 and TRBJ2-7; 9 nucleotides agree with TRBD2. Trimming at V came to 5 bases and at J to 1 base, leaving 15 bases not matched to a gene. The CDR3 contains 18 residues. CDR1 and CDR2 (germline): SGHTA, FQGNSA. The CDR3, as DNA: TGTGCCAGCAGCCGGGGCTCCTTAGGGCGGGAGGGGTCCTACGAGCAGTACTTC. It is translated as CASSRGSLGREGSYEQYF.